Shown below are 13 T cell receptor beta chains from a single sample sequenced in a study of human T cells and chemical hapten exposure. Time point of the sample: patch test 2, 6 weeks after DPC sensitization. Treatment of the sample: therapeutic diphenylcyclopropenone sensitization with weekly scalp DPC. TCRdb processed the RACE reads anew with MiXCR; each CDR3 protein has one entry. The sample carries approximately 68,000 distinct CDR3 sequences, 7.5% to 9.5% recorded once. Sequencing was performed on whole blood, taken in connection with sensitization to the hapten diphenylcyclopropenone (DPC). These receptors originate from a woman aged 45-60 years with alopecia areata. Some clones in this sample may be carry-over from other donors' samples.

The chain employs TRBV6-5 and TRBJ1-2, with D tentatively TRBD1 (6 bases). V was cut by 1 base and J by 7 bases, with 13 bases left in between. The length of the CDR3 is 14 residues. Germline CDR1 is MNHEY and CDR2 is SVGAGI. The CDR3 is CASSYLSGGSGYTF. In DNA, the CDR3 is TGTGCCAGCAGTTACTTGAGCGGGGGCTCTGGCTACACCTTC.

The chain joins TRBV5-1 to TRBJ2-3; D is possibly TRBD2 (7 bases). The CDR3 is made up of 15 amino acids. Germline CDR1 and CDR2: SGHRS and YFSETQ. The ends were cut back, 5 bases at V and 4 bases at J, with 17 bases in the middle. This CDR3 reads CASRPTRGGSDTQYF. CDR3 sequence (DNA): TGCGCCAGCAGGCCGACCCGCGGGGGCTCAGATACGCAGTATTTT.

The V call is TRBV6-5, the J call TRBJ1-4; no definite D call. This CDR3 has 15 residues. CDR1 and CDR2 from the germline V gene are MNHEY and SVGAGI. The V end was cut by 2 bases, the J end by 0 bases, with 7 bases between. The CDR3 DNA follows: TGTGCCAGCAGTTACCTCGGTGCAACTAATGAAAAACTGTTTTTT. It encodes CASSYLGATNEKLFF.

Ten or more counts support this clonotype. V gene TRBV12-3 or TRBV12-4 combines with J gene TRBJ1-5; 7 bases are shared with TRBD1. The CDR3 has 16 amino acids. The trim removed 6 bases at V and 0 bases at J, leaving 8 bases unmatched. The CDR3 sequence is CASRFDRAYSNQPQHF. CDR3 DNA: TGTGCCAGCAGGTTCGACAGGGCCTATAGCAATCAGCCCCAGCATTTT.

The genes are TRBV7-8 and TRBJ2-5; 14 bases align to TRBD2. The CDR3 consists of 16 residues. CDR1 SGHVS and CDR2 FQNEAQ come from the germline V gene. V dropped 5 bases and J dropped 2; count of bases not matched to a gene: 4. CDR3 nucleotides: TGTGCCAGCAGCCCGGGACTAGCGGGAGTTCAAGAGACCCAGTACTTC. It encodes CASSPGLAGVQETQYF.

This clonotype was seen many times. The V call is TRBV28, the J call TRBJ1-6; 7 nucleotides match TRBD1. Unmatched junction bases numbered 5, after V lost 5 bases and J lost 7 bases. Germline-derived CDR1 and CDR2 are MDHEN and SYDVKM. The CDR3 length is 14 residues. CDR3: CASSTGTENSPLHF. The CDR3 bases are TGTGCCAGCAGTACCGGGACAGAAAATTCACCCCTCCACTTT.

The table lists this clonotype with many counts. The rearrangement uses TRBV6-2 or TRBV6-3 and TRBJ2-2; no clear D gene. Looked up from germline, CDR1 is MNHEY and CDR2 is SVGEGT. V was trimmed by 6 bases and J by 2 bases, leaving 7 bases between them. CDR3 length: 13 residues. The CDR3 protein is CASRTANTGELFF. CDR3 nucleotides: TGTGCCAGCAGAACCGCAAACACCGGGGAGCTGTTTTTT.

This clonotype was observed a handful of times. The chain employs TRBV11-2 and TRBJ2-3; D might be TRBD1 (6 bases). The V end was cut by 0 bases, the J end by 0 bases, with 13 bases between. Germline V lookup: CDR1 SGHAT, CDR2 FQNNGV. This CDR3 comprises 17 residues. CDR3 loop: CASSLEYRARSTDTQYF. Written as DNA, the CDR3 is TGTGCCAGCAGCTTAGAATACAGGGCCCGCAGCACAGATACGCAGTATTTT. Combining the CDR3 with reference TRBV11-2 and TRBJ2-3 gives the whole variable domain EAGVAQSPRYKIIEKRQSVAFWCNPISGHATLYWYQQILGQGPKLLIQFQNNGVVDDSQLPKDRFSAERLKGVDSTLKIQPAKLEDSAVYLCASSLEYRARSTDTQYFGPGTRLTVL.

The rearrangement links TRBV5-1 to TRBJ2-5; 8 positions agree with TRBD1. The germline gives CDR1 SGHRS, CDR2 YFSETQ. V shed 4 bases and J 0 bases; nucleotides not matched to a gene: 5. The CDR3 is 15 amino acids. For the CDR3, the DNA is TGCGCCAGCAGCGCAACGACAGGGGACCAAGAGACCCAGTACTTC. Its protein product is CASSATTGDQETQYF. The entire variable domain, with the rest obtained from reference TRBV5-1 and TRBJ2-5, is as follows: KAGVTQTPRYLIKTRGQQVTLSCSPISGHRSVSWYQQTPGQGLQFLFEYFSETQRNKGNFPGRFSGRQFSNSRSEMNVSTLELGDSALYLCASSATTGDQETQYFGPGTRLLVL.

This clonotype came up a few times. V and J are TRBV20-1 and TRBJ1-5; TRBD1 matches 7 bases. CDR1 and CDR2 (germline): DFQATT, SNEGSKA (reference sequence). The CDR3 extends over 13 amino acids. V was pared by 6 bases and J by 3 bases, with 5 bases of the junction left unmatched. The CDR3: CSATGQDNQPQHF. The CDR3 DNA reads TGCAGTGCGACAGGACAGGACAATCAGCCCCAGCATTTT.

This clonotype was found many times. The V and J genes are TRBV11-2 and TRBJ1-4; D gene unclear. V was cut by 0 bases and J by 1 base, with 9 bases left in between. Germline CDR1 is SGHAT and CDR2 is FQNNGV. This CDR3 region has 16 residues. The CDR3 nucleotides read TGTGCCAGCAGCTTAGATATGGCTTTAACTAATGAAAAACTGTTTTTT. This translates into CASSLDMALTNEKLFF.

This chain connects TRBV20-1 to TRBJ2-7; 9 bases map to TRBD2. The CDR3 is made up of 14 amino acids. CDR1 is DFQATT, CDR2 SNEGSKA, per germline (reference sequence). The V and J ends lost 6 bases and 0 bases, in that order; junction bases with no gene match: 6. CDR3 nucleotide sequence: TGCAGTGCCGAGAGCGGGAGGTTCTCCTACGAGCAGTACTTC. Amino acids: CSAESGRFSYEQYF.

The chain employs TRBV12-3 or TRBV12-4 and TRBJ2-1; D is unresolved. With 2 bases removed from V and 7 bases from J, the gap between germline ends came to 12 bases. CDR3 length: 14 residues. CDR3 loop: CASSLRWGGNEQFF. The CDR3 nucleotides read TGTGCCAGCAGTTTAAGGTGGGGTGGTAATGAGCAGTTCTTC.